These 2 T cell receptor beta chains share one sample of origin, sequenced in a study of T cell responses to AZD1222 COVID-19 vaccine. Generated by immunoSEQ multiplex PCR, the TCRdb table keeps only in-frame clones and is missing some. The repertoire holds 100,000 or so clones, with roughly 87% as singletons. Here the sequenced sample was peripheral blood, taken on day 0 of AZD1222 vaccination. The receptors were sampled from an adult in good health.

The rearrangement uses TRBV30 and TRBJ1-2; 8 nucleotides line up with TRBD1. Looked up from germline, CDR1 is GTSNPN and CDR2 is SVGIG (reference sequence). This CDR3 region has 13 residues. The V gene end was trimmed by 1 base and the J gene end by 8 bases; junction bases not matched to a gene: 6. CDR3 residues: CAWSADREFGYTF. Written as DNA, the CDR3 is TGTGCCTGGAGTGCGGACAGGGAATTCGGCTACACCTTC. The whole variable domain, filled in from reference TRBV30 and TRBJ1-2, reads SQTIHQWPATLVQPVGSPLSLECTVEGTSNPNLYWYRQAAGRGLQLLFYSVGIGQISSEVPQNLSASRPQDRQFILSSKKLLLSDSGFYLCAWSADREFGYTFGSGTRLTVV.

The rearrangement joins TRBV5-4 to TRBJ2-7, with D possibly being TRBD2 (7 bases). The V end lost 5 bases, the J end lost 5 bases, and 20 bases lay between the germline ends. CDR3 length equals 15 residues. In germline, CDR1 is SGHNT, CDR2 YYREEE (reference sequence). The CDR3: CASRPPGGQNNEQYF. The CDR3 DNA reads as TGTGCCAGCAGACCACCCGGGGGGCAGAACAACGAGCAGTACTTC.